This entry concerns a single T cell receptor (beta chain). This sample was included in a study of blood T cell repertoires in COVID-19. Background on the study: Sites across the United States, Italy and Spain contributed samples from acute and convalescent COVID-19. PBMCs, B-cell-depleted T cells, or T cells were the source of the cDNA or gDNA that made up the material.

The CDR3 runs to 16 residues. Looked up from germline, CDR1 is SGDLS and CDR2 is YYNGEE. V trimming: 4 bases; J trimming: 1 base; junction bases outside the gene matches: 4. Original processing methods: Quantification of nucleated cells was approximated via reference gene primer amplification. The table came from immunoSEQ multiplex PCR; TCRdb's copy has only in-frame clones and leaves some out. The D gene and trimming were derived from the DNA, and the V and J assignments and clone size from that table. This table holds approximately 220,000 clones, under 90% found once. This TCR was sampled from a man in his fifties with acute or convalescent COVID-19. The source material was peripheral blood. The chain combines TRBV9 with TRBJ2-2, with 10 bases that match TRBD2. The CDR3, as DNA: TGTGCCAGCAGCATCCGGACTAGCGGGAACACCGGGGAGCTGTTTTTT. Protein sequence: CASSIRTSGNTGELFF. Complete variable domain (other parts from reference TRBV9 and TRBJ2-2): DSGVTQTPKHLITATGQRVTLRCSPRSGDLSVYWYQQSLDQGLQFLIQYYNGEERAKGNILERFSAQQFPDLHSELNLSSLELGDSALYFCASSIRTSGNTGELFFGEGSRLTVL.